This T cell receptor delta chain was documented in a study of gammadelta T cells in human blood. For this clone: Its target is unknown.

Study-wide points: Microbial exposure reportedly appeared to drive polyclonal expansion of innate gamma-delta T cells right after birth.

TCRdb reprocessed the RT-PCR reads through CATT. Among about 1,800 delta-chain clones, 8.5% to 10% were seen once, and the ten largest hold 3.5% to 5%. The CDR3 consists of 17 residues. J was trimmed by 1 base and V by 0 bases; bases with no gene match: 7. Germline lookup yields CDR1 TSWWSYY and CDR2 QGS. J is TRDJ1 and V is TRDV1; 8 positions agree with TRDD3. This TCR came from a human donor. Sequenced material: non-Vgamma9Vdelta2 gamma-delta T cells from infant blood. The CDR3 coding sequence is TGTGCTCTTGGGGAACTTGGCCGGGGGGATATCACCGATAAACTCATCTTT. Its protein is CALGELGRGDITDKLIF.